This TCR beta chain was found in a study of post-analysis software for immune sequencing data. Study-wide points: About 5 TRBV segments occurring more often in patients than controls included TRBV5-6, TRBV5-1 and TRBV20-1.

The CDR3 contains 11 residues. Germline-derived CDR1 and CDR2 are LGHNA and YNFKEQ. Concerning this clonotype: Its cognate antigen is unknown. A much larger clonotype is one base distant, so this may be a read error.

Built from TCR beta cDNA, the libraries had unique molecular identifiers in them. Researchers reported some 500,000 cDNA molecules coming from about 0.98 to 11 million T cells. A single record per CDR3 protein comes from TCRdb applying MiXCR to the PCR reads. The sample gives fewer than 550,000 distinct CDR3 sequences, 34% of which show up once; around 6% is in the top ten. This chain uses TRBV4-2 with TRBJ2-1; D might be TRBD1 (6 bases). Specimen: blood. The clonotype comes from a girl between 2 and 17 years old with multiple sclerosis. The CDR3 loop reads CVSSQGGEQFF. The CDR3 DNA reads as TGTGTCAGCAGCCAAGGGGGTGAGCAGTTCTTC.